This TCR beta chain was recovered during a study of T cell changes during pregnancy in multiple sclerosis. Profiling relied on immunoSEQ multiplex PCR, and the TCRdb table lists in-frame clones only, not all of them. This sample has roughly 70,000 clones, with 90% found just once. The trim removed 3 bases at V and 4 bases at J, leaving 8 bases unmatched. CDR3 length: 18 amino acids. Germline loops: CDR1 LGHNA, CDR2 YSLEER. The clonotype originates from a female donor with multiple sclerosis, enrolled in a pregnancy study. The chain recombines TRBV4-3 with TRBJ2-1, with 14 nucleotides matching TRBD2. The specimen was peripheral blood, collected in the third trimester of pregnancy. The CDR3 sequence is CASSHEPGLAGAYNEQFF. The CDR3 coding sequence is TGCGCCAGCAGCCATGAACCGGGACTAGCGGGGGCTTACAATGAGCAGTTCTTC.